The present entry profiles one TCR beta chain with its context. The data originate from a study of cytomegalovirus exposure and HLA in healthy donors. Primers included in the PCR were 60 Vbeta and 13 Jbeta primers. This table comes from immunoSEQ multiplex PCR, and its TCRdb copy is limited to in-frame clones, with some not included. The table has about 120,000 clones, roughly 79% seen once. Deletions cut 4 bases from V and 1 base from J, with 7 bases between. The CDR3 sequence is 14 residues long. The germline CDR1 and CDR2 sequences are SEHNR and FQNEAQ (reference sequence). The rearrangement joins TRBV7-9 to TRBJ2-2; D is ambiguous. The sequence was obtained from a woman aged 40 to 50 in good health and CMV-seronegative. What was sequenced was PBMCs. The CDR3 DNA follows: TGTGCCAGCAGCTCTTCCGGGAACACCGGGGAGCTGTTTTTT. Its protein is CASSSSGNTGELFF.